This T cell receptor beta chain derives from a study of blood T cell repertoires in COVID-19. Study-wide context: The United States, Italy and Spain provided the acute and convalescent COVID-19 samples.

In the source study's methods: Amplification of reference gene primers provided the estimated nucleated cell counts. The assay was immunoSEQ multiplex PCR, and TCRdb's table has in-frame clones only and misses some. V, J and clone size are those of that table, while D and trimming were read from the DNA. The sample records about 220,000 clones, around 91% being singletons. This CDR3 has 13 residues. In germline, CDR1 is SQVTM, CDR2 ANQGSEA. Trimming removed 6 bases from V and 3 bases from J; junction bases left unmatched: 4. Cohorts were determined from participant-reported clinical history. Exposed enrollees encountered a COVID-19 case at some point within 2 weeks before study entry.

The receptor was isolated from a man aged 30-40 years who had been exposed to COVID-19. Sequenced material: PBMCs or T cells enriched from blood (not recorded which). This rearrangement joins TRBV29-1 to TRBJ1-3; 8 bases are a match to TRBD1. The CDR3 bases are TGCAGCGTGCTGGACAGGGTTGGAAACACCATATATTTT. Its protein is CSVLDRVGNTIYF.